Listed here is a single T cell receptor beta chain. TCRdb's table, derived via immunoSEQ multiplex PCR, lists solely in-frame clones and lacks some. Here the sample spans 65,000 to 100,000 clones, more than 75% being singletons. The data derive from a study of control samples from healthy donors and cancer patients. The TCR was taken from a man aged 50 to 59 in good health. The sequencing sample was made of blood.

CDR3 loop: CASSLVGRTTLGSSYEQYF. CDR3 coding DNA: TGTGCCAGCAGCTTAGTGGGGCGGACTACTTTAGGAAGCTCCTACGAGCAGTACTTC. This sequence joins TRBV7-8 and TRBJ2-7, with D maybe TRBD2 (6 bases). The V end was cut by 1 base, the J end by 0 bases, with 22 bases between. Germline assignment: CDR1 SGHVS and CDR2 FQNEAQ. There are 19 residues in the CDR3.